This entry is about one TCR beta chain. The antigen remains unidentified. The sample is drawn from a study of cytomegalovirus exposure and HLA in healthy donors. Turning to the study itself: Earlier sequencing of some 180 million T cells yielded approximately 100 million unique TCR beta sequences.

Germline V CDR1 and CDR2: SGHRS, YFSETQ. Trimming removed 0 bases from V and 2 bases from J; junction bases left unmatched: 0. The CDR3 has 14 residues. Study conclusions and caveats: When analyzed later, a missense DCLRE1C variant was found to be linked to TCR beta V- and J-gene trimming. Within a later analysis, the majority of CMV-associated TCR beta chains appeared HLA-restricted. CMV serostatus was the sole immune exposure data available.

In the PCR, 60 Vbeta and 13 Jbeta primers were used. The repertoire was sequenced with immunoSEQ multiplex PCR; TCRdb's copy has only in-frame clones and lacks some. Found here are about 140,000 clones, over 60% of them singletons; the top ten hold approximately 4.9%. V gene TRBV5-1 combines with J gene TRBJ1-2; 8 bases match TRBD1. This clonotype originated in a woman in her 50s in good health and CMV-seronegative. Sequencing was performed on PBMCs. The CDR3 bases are TGCGCCAGCAGCTTGGACAGGGGGAACTATGGCTACACCTTC. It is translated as CASSLDRGNYGYTF. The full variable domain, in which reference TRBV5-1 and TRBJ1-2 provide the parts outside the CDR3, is KAGVTQTPRYLIKTRGQQVTLSCSPISGHRSVSWYQQTPGQGLQFLFEYFSETQRNKGNFPGRFSGRQFSNSRSEMNVSTLELGDSALYLCASSLDRGNYGYTFGSGTRLTVV.